These 17 T cell receptor beta chains share one sample of origin, sequenced in a study of blood T cell repertoires in COVID-19. Clones were sequenced by immunoSEQ multiplex PCR, and TCRdb holds only the in-frame ones, with some missing. Of around 220,000 clones in the sample, 80% to 85% were seen once. The sequencing sample was made of PBMCs or T cells enriched from blood (not recorded which). The receptors here all came from a woman aged 40 to 55 who had recovered from COVID-19.

The chain combines TRBV9 with TRBJ1-6, with 8 bases lining up with TRBD1. Per germline, CDR1 SGDLS and CDR2 YYNGEE. Losses at the gene ends were 3 bases for V and 6 bases for J; bases not matched to a gene: 5. The CDR3 has 15 amino acids. The CDR3 loop is CASSDRDRPNSPLHF. DNA of the CDR3: TGTGCCAGCAGCGACCGGGACAGGCCTAATTCACCCCTCCACTTT.

The CDR3 here is CASSYRGRKNTGELFF. CDR3 in DNA: TGTGCCAGCAGCTATAGAGGGCGAAAGAACACCGGGGAGCTGTTTTTT. The chain links TRBV3-1 (or the pseudogene TRBV3-2) to TRBJ2-2, with D perhaps matching TRBD2 (5 bases). This CDR3 comprises 16 residues. CDR1 is LGHDT, CDR2 YNNKEL, per germline (reference sequence). Trimming shortened V by 5 bases and J by 1 base, and 14 bases separated the two germline ends.

This clone was seen once. This rearrangement joins TRBV5-4 to TRBJ2-7, with unresolved D. This CDR3 has 16 amino acids. Between the trimmed V and J ends, which lost 0 bases and 3 bases, there was a span of 16 bases. Germline V gives CDR1 SGHNT, CDR2 YYREEE (reference sequence). The CDR3 nucleotides are TGTGCCAGCAGCTTGGGGCCAACGCGGCAGTACTACGAGCAGTACGTC. Amino acids: CASSLGPTRQYYEQYV.

The chain has TRBV24-1 and TRBJ2-1; 7 bases align to TRBD1. Trimming removed 1 base from V and 8 bases from J; junction bases left unmatched: 1. The CDR3 sequence is 13 residues long. CDR1 is KGHDR, CDR2 SFDVKD, per germline. This CDR3 is CATSDLQGYEQFF. CDR3 nucleotides: TGTGCCACCAGTGATTTACAGGGGTATGAGCAGTTCTTC.

The rearrangement uses TRBV5-4 and TRBJ2-3; TRBD2 aligns across 11 bases. This CDR3 has 16 amino acids. After removal of 3 bases from V and 6 bases from J, the junction contained 9 bases not matched to a gene. CDR1 and CDR2 (germline): SGHNT, YYREEE (reference sequence). The CDR3 sequence is CASSSGTSGPRDTQYF. The CDR3 DNA reads TGTGCCAGCAGCTCAGGGACTAGCGGCCCTCGGGATACGCAGTATTTT.

The chain employs TRBV9 and TRBJ2-3, with a weak D call TRBD2 (6 bases). The V and J ends lost 2 bases and 3 bases respectively, with 10 bases between them. The CDR3 consists of 14 residues. Germline values: CDR1 SGDLS, CDR2 YYNGEE. The CDR3 loop is CASSVEGMTDTQYF. The CDR3 bases are TGTGCCAGCAGCGTGGAGGGAATGACAGATACGCAGTATTTT.

The V gene is TRBV29-1, the J gene TRBJ2-3; maybe TRBD2 (6 bases). This CDR3 is 15 amino acids long. Trimming took 1 base from V and 5 from J, leaving 16 bases between them. The germline V gene encodes CDR1 SQVTM and CDR2 ANQGSEA. The CDR3 sequence: CSVEGAAGWGDTQYF. The DNA of the CDR3 is TGCAGCGTTGAAGGTGCGGCGGGATGGGGAGATACGCAGTATTTT.

The chain employs TRBV28 and TRBJ1-1; D perhaps matches TRBD1 (6 bases). Germline loops: CDR1 MDHEN, CDR2 SYDVKM. The germline V and J ends were trimmed by 3 bases and 1 base, with 12 bases remaining between them. This CDR3 has 15 amino acids. The CDR3: CASSLLGAPNTEAFF. CDR3 DNA: TGTGCCAGCAGTTTGTTGGGGGCCCCGAACACTGAAGCTTTCTTT. The full variable domain, rest sourced from reference TRBV28 and TRBJ1-1, is DVKVTQSSRYLVKRTGEKVFLECVQDMDHENMFWYRQDPGLGLRLIYFSYDVKMKEKGDIPEGYSVSREKKERFSLILESASTNQTSMYLCASSLLGAPNTEAFFGQGTRLTVV.

The chain has TRBV4-1 and TRBJ2-3; tentative D call: TRBD2 (6 bases). From germline, CDR1 is MGHRA and CDR2 YSYEKL. The CDR3 totals 15 residues. The V end was cut by 5 bases, the J end by 3 bases, with 15 bases between. In DNA, the CDR3 is TGCGCCAGCAGCGGTAGCGGCGCCGGGACAGATACGCAGTATTTT. It codes for CASSGSGAGTDTQYF.

The chain employs TRBV2 and TRBJ2-1, with D maybe TRBD2 (6 bases). The CDR3 spans 16 residues. V lost 3 bases, J lost 6 bases, and 18 bases lay in between. Germline CDR1 SNHLY, CDR2 FYNNEI. CDR3 sequence (DNA): TGTGCCAGCAGTGACGAGATCTCGGGAGTCGGCAATGAGCAGTTCTTC. Protein product: CASSDEISGVGNEQFF. The full variable domain, completed using reference TRBV2 and TRBJ2-1, is EPEVTQTPSHQVTQMGQEVILRCVPISNHLYFYWYRQILGQKVEFLVSFYNNEISEKSEIFDDQFSVERPDGSNFTLKIRSTKLEDSAMYFCASSDEISGVGNEQFFGPGTRLTVL.

On this clone itself: A much larger clone lies a single base off, so this may be a read error. This rearrangement joins TRBV10-3 to TRBJ1-2, with D perhaps matching TRBD1 (6 bases). This CDR3 comprises 12 residues. Germline values: CDR1 ENHRY, CDR2 SYGVKD. V shed 5 bases and J shed 2 bases, with 6 bases lying between them. Here the CDR3 reads CAISTGNYGYTF. CDR3 nucleotides: TGTGCCATCAGTACAGGGAACTATGGCTACACCTTC.

This rearrangement joins TRBV10-3 to TRBJ2-1, with 10 bases that match TRBD1. The CDR3 is 14 residues long. Trimming at V came to 7 bases and at J to 6 bases, leaving 6 bases not matched to a gene. Germline lookup yields CDR1 ENHRY and CDR2 SYGVKD. The CDR3 loop reads CAITPGQGINEQFF. In DNA, the CDR3 is TGTGCCATCACTCCGGGACAGGGGATCAATGAGCAGTTCTTC.

The J gene is TRBJ1-2, the V gene TRBV29-1; possible D gene TRBD1, 5 bases. Per the germline V gene, CDR1 is SQVTM and CDR2 is ANQGSEA. V dropped 7 bases and J dropped 3 bases, with 12 bases sitting between them. The CDR3 spans 12 residues. CDR3 sequence reads: CSAATADYGYTF. The CDR3 DNA reads as TGCAGCGCGGCGACAGCCGACTATGGCTACACCTTC.

The chain's CDR3 is CASSSHRDRGPAFF. The CDR3, as DNA: TGTGCCAGCAGCTCTCACCGGGACAGGGGGCCAGCTTTCTTT. The rearrangement links TRBV6-5 to TRBJ1-1, with 12 nucleotides matching TRBD1. The CDR3 consists of 14 residues. The V segment lost 6 bases and the J segment 10 bases; nucleotides outside the gene matches: 9. Germline values: CDR1 MNHEY, CDR2 SVGAGI.

The chain has TRBV28 and TRBJ1-2, with TRBD1 identical over 7 bases. Germline V gene sequence: CDR1 MDHEN, CDR2 SYDVKM. The CDR3 loop spans 14 amino acids. J lost 7 bases, V lost 2 bases, and 7 bases had no gene match. The CDR3 region is CASSLGGGEVGYTF. For the CDR3, the DNA is TGTGCCAGCAGTTTAGGAGGGGGCGAAGTTGGCTACACCTTC.

The genes are TRBV28 and TRBJ2-1, with TRBD2 matching over 10 bases. CDR1 MDHEN and CDR2 SYDVKM come from the germline V gene. The CDR3 has 15 amino acids. V gave up 5 bases and J gave up 4 bases; unmatched junction bases: 5. Here the CDR3 DNA reads TGTGCCAGCAGTCTAGCGGGAGCATTGTACAATGAGCAGTTCTTC. The encoded protein is CASSLAGALYNEQFF.

The chain is built from TRBV6-5 and TRBJ1-2; no clear D gene. The CDR3 length is 13 residues. Trimming cost V 2 bases and J 4 bases, with 8 bases left between them. Germline CDR1 MNHEY, CDR2 SVGAGI. The CDR3: CASSYDRGYGYTF. The DNA of the CDR3 is TGTGCCAGCAGTTACGACCGGGGCTATGGCTACACCTTC.